Each of the 21 T cell receptor beta chains below was sequenced from the same sample in a study of blood T cell repertoires in COVID-19. Here immunoSEQ multiplex PCR was the method, and the copy in TCRdb shows in-frame clones only, minus some. The table has about 110,000 clones, 88% seen once; the top ten hold 0.88%. Source material: peripheral blood. All receptors derive from a woman in her fifties or sixties with active or convalescent COVID-19.

The chain joins TRBV19 to TRBJ2-1, with 8 bases fitting TRBD1. With 3 bases clipped from V and 0 bases from J, the junction kept 7 bases outside the gene matches. The CDR3 sequence is 17 residues long. Germline loops: CDR1 LNHDA, CDR2 SQIVND (reference sequence). The CDR3: CASSIDRTGSSYNEQFF. CDR3 DNA sequence: TGTGCCAGTAGTATTGATCGGACAGGGAGCTCCTACAATGAGCAGTTCTTC.

This chain joins TRBV7-9 and TRBJ2-7, with 11 bases that match TRBD2. The CDR3 has 16 residues. The V gene's germline CDR1 is SEHNR and CDR2 FQNEAQ (reference sequence). V shed 2 bases, J shed 2 bases, and the junction held 5 bases outside the gene matches. The CDR3 sequence is CASSLTTSGSPYEQYF. The CDR3 region has the DNA TGTGCCAGCAGCTTAACTACTAGCGGGAGCCCCTACGAGCAGTACTTC.

The rearrangement uses TRBV9 and TRBJ2-5, with D possibly being TRBD2 (5 bases). The CDR3 contains 13 residues. Per germline, CDR1 SGDLS and CDR2 YYNGEE. V lost 7 bases, J lost 5 bases, and 15 bases lay in between. This chain's CDR3 is CASARPGGETQYF. CDR3 in DNA: TGTGCCAGCGCCCGCCCAGGCGGGGAGACCCAGTACTTC.

V is TRBV2 and J is TRBJ2-2; no definite D call. The CDR3 contains 13 residues. Looked up from germline, CDR1 is SNHLY and CDR2 is FYNNEI. Trimming removed 1 base at V and 6 bases at J, with 6 bases between. DNA for the CDR3: TGTGCCAGCAGTGAAGACAGACCCGGGGAGCTGTTTTTT. Amino acid sequence: CASSEDRPGELFF.

The chain links TRBV28 to TRBJ1-2, with 11 bases matching TRBD1. The germline V gene has CDR1 MDHEN and CDR2 SYDVKM. J lost 8 bases, V lost 6 bases, and 5 bases had no gene match. This CDR3 has 13 amino acids. CDR3 loop: CASRSGTGGGYTF. CDR3 coding DNA: TGTGCCAGCAGGTCCGGGACAGGGGGAGGCTACACCTTC.

The chain uses TRBV7-9 and TRBJ2-1; 8 bases match TRBD2. CDR1 and CDR2 from the germline V gene are SEHNR and FQNEAQ (reference sequence). The trim removed 6 bases at V and 9 bases at J, leaving 22 bases unmatched. The CDR3 has 18 amino acids. In nucleotides, the CDR3 is TGTGCCAGCAGTTCGGCGTATCTTCGGGAGGGAGAGCGTGGTGAGCAGTTCTTC. Amino acid sequence: CASSSAYLREGERGEQFF.

The genes are TRBV6-5 and TRBJ2-7; TRBD1 matches 7 bases. The junction had 9 bases not matched to a gene; V was cut back by 7 bases and J by 3 bases. This CDR3 region has 14 residues. CDR1 MNHEY and CDR2 SVGAGI come from the germline V gene. The CDR3 DNA reads as TGTGCCAGCATGCGGACAGGCACCTTCTACGAGCAGTACTTC. It codes for CASMRTGTFYEQYF.

CDR3 DNA: TGTGCCTGGAACCAGGGAAGGGAAAAACTGTTTTTT. This codes for CAWNQGREKLFF. This rearrangement joins TRBV30 to TRBJ1-4; possibly TRBD1 for D (5 bases). Between the trimmed V and J ends, which lost 4 bases and 8 bases, there was a span of 11 bases. The CDR3 has 12 amino acids. Germline CDR1 GTSNPN, CDR2 SVGIG (reference sequence).

The J gene is TRBJ1-2, the V gene TRBV7-3; tentatively, D is TRBD1 (5 bases). The V gene lost 5 bases and the J gene lost 3 bases, with 16 bases spanning the gap. Germline CDR1 SGHTA, CDR2 FQGTGA. CDR3 length: 15 amino acids. This chain's CDR3 is CASSPNGGGDYGYTF. The CDR3 bases are TGTGCCAGCAGCCCCAATGGCGGGGGAGACTATGGCTACACCTTC.

The chain couples TRBV27 to TRBJ2-7, with TRBD2 matching over 7 bases. J gave up 6 bases and V 8 bases, and 10 bases lay outside the gene matches. The germline gives CDR1 MNHEY, CDR2 SMNVEV (reference sequence). This CDR3 comprises 13 residues. CDR3 amino acids: CASARSSGGEQYF. CDR3 in DNA: TGTGCCAGCGCGAGGTCTAGCGGCGGCGAGCAGTACTTC.

The chain combines TRBV2 with TRBJ1-3; the D gene is possibly TRBD1 (6 bases). Germline V lookup: CDR1 SNHLY, CDR2 FYNNEI. V lost 5 bases and J 1 base, leaving 9 bases between the germline ends. The CDR3 runs to 14 residues. CDR3 bases: TGTGCCAGCAGTTGGACAGAATCTGGAAACACCATATATTTT. Translating gives CASSWTESGNTIYF.

The chain joins TRBV18 to TRBJ2-5, with D perhaps matching TRBD1 (6 bases). The V and J ends lost 1 base and 5 bases respectively, with 14 bases between them. The CDR3 length is 15 residues. Per the germline V gene, CDR1 is KGHSH and CDR2 is LQKENI. The CDR3, as DNA: TGTGCCAGCTCACCACGCGCAGGGGACCGGGAGACCCAGTACTTC. This encodes CASSPRAGDRETQYF.

The rearrangement uses TRBV5-1 and TRBJ2-5, with TRBD2 matching over 12 bases. This CDR3 contains 15 residues. Germline lookup yields CDR1 SGHRS and CDR2 YFSETQ. V dropped 4 bases and J dropped 2; count of bases not matched to a gene: 3. CDR3 DNA: TGCGCCAGCAGCGGTGGGACTAGCGGGCAAGAGACCCAGTACTTC. Protein: CASSGGTSGQETQYF.

The rearrangement joins TRBV10-3 to TRBJ1-1; the match to TRBD1 covers 7 bases. V shed 0 bases and J 0 bases; nucleotides not matched to a gene: 4. The germline CDR1 and CDR2 sequences are ENHRY and SYGVKD. CDR3 length equals 16 residues. The CDR3: CAISESGQVMNTEAFF. The CDR3 coding sequence is TGTGCCATCAGTGAGTCCGGACAGGTCATGAACACTGAAGCTTTCTTT.

The rearrangement joins TRBV11-2 to TRBJ2-5, with 9 bases that match TRBD2. V shed 5 bases and J 5 bases; nucleotides not matched to a gene: 12. Per germline, CDR1 SGHAT and CDR2 FQNNGV. The CDR3 is 16 residues long. This CDR3 reads CASSLRLADPRETQYF. The CDR3 DNA is TGTGCCAGCAGCCTCCGACTAGCGGACCCTCGGGAGACCCAGTACTTC.

This clone was detected only once. The chain couples TRBV6-5 to TRBJ2-1, with a tentative D call TRBD2 (6 bases). V was pared by 2 bases and J by 6 bases, with 14 bases between. The CDR3 consists of 15 residues. Germline-derived CDR1 and CDR2 are MNHEY and SVGAGI. The CDR3 region has the DNA TGTGCCAGCAGTTACAGGGGAGTCGGGGGCAATGAGCAGTTCTTC. This translates into CASSYRGVGGNEQFF.

The chain links TRBV10-3 to TRBJ2-7, with D maybe TRBD1 (5 bases). Germline values: CDR1 ENHRY, CDR2 SYGVKD. This CDR3 has 14 residues. The ends were cut back, 2 bases at V and 4 bases at J, with 12 bases in the middle. CDR3 coding DNA: TGTGCCATCAGTGAGAGGGGCGGAAATTACGAGCAGTACTTC. It encodes CAISERGGNYEQYF.

The sample holds one count of this clone. The chain links TRBV11-1 to TRBJ2-3, with TRBD2 identical over 13 bases. Germline-derived CDR1 and CDR2 are SGHAT and FQDESV (reference sequence). Unmatched junction bases numbered 4, after V lost 3 bases and J lost 4 bases. There are 16 residues in the CDR3. CDR3 sequence reads: CASSLTSGRPPDTQYF. DNA of the CDR3: TGTGCCAGCAGCTTGACTAGCGGGAGGCCCCCAGATACGCAGTATTTT.

This clone was seen a handful of times. The chain is built from TRBV27 and TRBJ1-2; D is ambiguous. The CDR3 has 13 residues. V lost 11 bases and J 8 bases, leaving 21 bases between the germline ends. Germline V gene data show CDR1 as MNHEY and CDR2 as SMNVEV (reference sequence). CDR3 loop: CASSPSREDGYTF. The DNA for the CDR3 is TGTGCCTCATCCCCCAGCCGGGAGGACGGCTACACCTTC.

The chain combines TRBV5-1 with TRBJ2-3, with 9 bases lining up with TRBD2. The germline V gene has CDR1 SGHRS and CDR2 YFSETQ. The V segment lost 4 bases and the J segment 5 bases; nucleotides outside the gene matches: 5. The CDR3 contains 14 residues. The CDR3 region has the DNA TGCGCCAGCAGCATTAGCGGGAGAGGAGATACGCAGTATTTT. This codes for CASSISGRGDTQYF.

The V call is TRBV7-2, the J call TRBJ1-1; no reliable D call. V was clipped by 2 bases and J by 1 base, with 8 bases between them. This CDR3 is built from 14 residues. Germline CDR1 and CDR2: SGHTA and FQGNSA. CDR3 loop: CASSLQRSNTEAFF. The CDR3, as DNA: TGTGCCAGCAGCTTACAGCGTTCGAACACTGAAGCTTTCTTT.